This T cell receptor beta chain was obtained from a study of radiation and T cells in renal cell carcinoma. Study-level background: Nephrectomy followed 15 Gy stereotactic body radiation by 4 weeks.

Specified time point: blood 2 weeks post-SBRT. Sample treatment: 15 Gy SBRT to primary tumor, nephrectomy 4 weeks later. This renal cell carcinoma was of the clear cell type. The method was immunoSEQ multiplex PCR; TCRdb's version includes in-frame clones alone and lacks a portion of them. The sample shows about 49,000 clones, 75% to 90% of them seen only once. Germline CDR1 reads SNHLY; CDR2 reads FYNNEI. This CDR3 region has 15 residues. V was pared by 4 bases and J by 5 bases, with 7 bases of the junction left unmatched. Study-wide results and limits: Pretreatment tumor biopsies were lacking, so baseline clonotypes are unknown. In blood, top tumor clones expanded by 2 weeks, shrinking by 4.

This clone has only a few counts. Its specificity is unknown. Source: blood, taken from a patient whose treatment included radiotherapy and nephrectomy. This TCR was recovered from a woman between 70 and 85 years old with renal cell carcinoma. The J gene is TRBJ2-7, the V gene TRBV2, with 11 bases fitting TRBD1. This CDR3 reads CASSVTGQGENEQYF. The CDR3 DNA sequence: TGTGCCAGCAGTGTCACGGGACAGGGGGAGAACGAGCAGTACTTC. The variable domain in full, completed from reference TRBV2 and TRBJ2-7, reads EPEVTQTPSHQVTQMGQEVILRCVPISNHLYFYWYRQILGQKVEFLVSFYNNEISEKSEIFDDQFSVERPDGSNFTLKIRSTKLEDSAMYFCASSVTGQGENEQYFGPGTRLTVT.